This record covers a single T cell receptor beta chain. Its target is unknown. This sequence may be a read error, since a much larger clone differs from it by one base. These data come from a study of T cells in Graves' hyperthyroidism and ophthalmopathy. Study results and caveats: In the blood, most expanded thyroid clonotypes above 0.001 appeared as well.

RNA transcripts served as the template for amplifying TCR beta CDR3 regions. When the TCR CDR3 underwent first-round RT-PCR, the HTBI primer set was used. In TCRdb, the multiplex PCR reads were re-called with MiXCR into one record per CDR3 protein. Here the sample spans about 330,000 distinct CDR3 sequences, roughly 15% being singletons. From germline, CDR1 is ENHRY and CDR2 SYGVKD. With 8 bases removed from V and 4 bases from J, the gap between germline ends came to 12 bases. This CDR3 has 13 amino acids. This TCR was sampled from a woman aged 40 to 49 with Graves' ophthalmopathy. The chain employs TRBV10-3 and TRBJ2-1; D not certain. The sequencing sample was made of blood. The CDR3 sequence is CAIGASQYNEQFF. The CDR3 DNA follows: TGTGCCATCGGCGCATCCCAATACAATGAGCAGTTCTTC.